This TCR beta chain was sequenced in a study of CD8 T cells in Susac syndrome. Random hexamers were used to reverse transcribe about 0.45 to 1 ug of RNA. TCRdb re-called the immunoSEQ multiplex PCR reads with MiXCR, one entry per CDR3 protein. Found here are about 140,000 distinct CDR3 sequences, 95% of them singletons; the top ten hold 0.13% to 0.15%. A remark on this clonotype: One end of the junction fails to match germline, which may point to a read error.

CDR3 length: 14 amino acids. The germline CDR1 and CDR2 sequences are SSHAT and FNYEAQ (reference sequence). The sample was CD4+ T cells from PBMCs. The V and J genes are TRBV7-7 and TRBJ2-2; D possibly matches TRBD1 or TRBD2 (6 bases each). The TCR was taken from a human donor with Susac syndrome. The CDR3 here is CASSLSGAGGELFF. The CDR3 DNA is TGTGCTAGCAGCTTATCGGGGGCTGGCGGGGAGCTGTTTTTT.